Shown below are 17 T cell receptor beta chains from a single sample sequenced in a study of blood T cell repertoires in COVID-19. TCRdb's table, derived via immunoSEQ multiplex PCR, lists solely in-frame clones and lacks some. The sample has around 220,000 clones, under 90% seen once. What was sequenced was peripheral blood. These receptor sequences come from a man aged 50 or older with acute or convalescent COVID-19.

The genes are TRBV7-6 and TRBJ2-1, with a possible D match to TRBD2 (6 bases). Trimming cost V 2 bases and J 0 bases, with 17 bases left between them. From germline, CDR1 is SGHVS and CDR2 FNYEAQ. The CDR3 has 18 amino acids. The CDR3 loop reads CASSLRPPAGSSYNEQFF. The CDR3, as DNA: TGTGCCAGCAGCTTAAGGCCGCCGGCGGGGAGCTCCTACAATGAGCAGTTCTTC.

In this sample, this clone turned up once. V usage is TRBV11-2 and J usage is TRBJ2-5; 9 positions match TRBD1. V lost 3 bases to trimming and J lost 3 bases; unmatched junction nucleotides: 2. Germline assignment: CDR1 SGHAT and CDR2 FQNNGV. The CDR3 loop spans 14 amino acids. CDR3 protein: CASSFGTGKETQYF. DNA for the CDR3: TGTGCCAGCAGCTTTGGGACAGGGAAAGAGACCCAGTACTTC.

This clone was seen a few times. The rearrangement joins TRBV5-4 to TRBJ1-2; D not resolved. From germline, CDR1 is SGHNT and CDR2 YYREEE (reference sequence). With 4 bases removed from V and 0 bases from J, the gap between germline ends came to 10 bases. There are 14 residues in the CDR3. The DNA for the CDR3 is TGTGCCAGCAGCCGGCCGGGAGCTAACTATGGCTACACCTTC. Residues: CASSRPGANYGYTF.

The rearrangement links TRBV18 to TRBJ1-5; D may be TRBD1 (5 bases). Germline loops: CDR1 KGHSH, CDR2 LQKENI. V lost 4 bases to trimming and J lost 5 bases, with 15 bases between them. The CDR3 contains 15 residues. CDR3 protein: CASSRVGGGDQPQHF. In DNA form, the CDR3 reads TGTGCCAGCTCACGGGTTGGGGGGGGTGATCAGCCCCAGCATTTT.

The genes are TRBV6-5 and TRBJ1-1; TRBD1 matches at 7 bases. This CDR3 spans 15 amino acids. Germline loops: CDR1 MNHEY, CDR2 SVGAGI. V dropped 8 bases and J dropped 4; count of bases not matched to a gene: 13. The CDR3 DNA is TGTGCCAGCGGGGACACGACAGGGTACATCACTGAAGCTTTCTTT. It codes for CASGDTTGYITEAFF.

The gene calls are TRBV5-4 and TRBJ2-7; 11 bases match TRBD1. From germline, CDR1 is SGHNT and CDR2 YYREEE (reference sequence). There are 17 residues in the CDR3. With 4 bases clipped from V and 7 bases from J, the junction kept 16 bases outside the gene matches. The CDR3 sequence: CASSAGTGGGSPREQYF. The CDR3 nucleotides are TGTGCCAGCAGCGCGGGGACAGGGGGTGGGTCTCCTCGTGAGCAGTACTTC.

The chain uses TRBV5-1 and TRBJ1-3; D is possibly TRBD1 (5 bases). Trimming removed 4 bases at V and 0 bases at J, with 8 bases between. In germline, CDR1 is SGHRS, CDR2 YFSETQ. CDR3 length: 14 amino acids. The CDR3 sequence is CASSQQVSGNTIYF. CDR3 nucleotides: TGCGCCAGCAGCCAACAGGTCTCTGGAAACACCATATATTTT. The entire variable domain, with the rest obtained from reference TRBV5-1 and TRBJ1-3, is as follows: KAGVTQTPRYLIKTRGQQVTLSCSPISGHRSVSWYQQTPGQGLQFLFEYFSETQRNKGNFPGRFSGRQFSNSRSEMNVSTLELGDSALYLCASSQQVSGNTIYFGEGSWLTVV.

The chain recombines TRBV19 with TRBJ1-5; D is unresolved. Germline V gene sequence: CDR1 LNHDA, CDR2 SQIVND (reference sequence). The CDR3 totals 14 residues. Trimming left V 7 bases short and J 0 bases short, with 10 bases between. Here the CDR3 reads CASIDNFSNQPQHF. CDR3 DNA sequence: TGTGCCAGTATAGACAACTTTAGCAATCAGCCCCAGCATTTT.

In this sample, this clone turned up once. The V gene is TRBV19, the J gene TRBJ1-5; 7 positions agree with TRBD1. Germline V gene data show CDR1 as LNHDA and CDR2 as SQIVND (reference sequence). This CDR3 region has 14 residues. The trim removed 9 bases at V and 2 bases at J, leaving 7 bases unmatched. CDR3 in amino acids: CASRGNEGNQPQHF. The DNA for the CDR3 is TGTGCCAGCAGGGGGAATGAGGGCAATCAGCCCCAGCATTTT.

CDR3 loop: CASSLEAGGSTNYGYTF. The DNA for the CDR3 is TGTGCCAGCAGCTTAGAAGCAGGGGGTAGTACTAACTATGGCTACACCTTC. The chain recombines TRBV7-2 with TRBJ1-2; 7 bases line up with TRBD1. The V gene end was trimmed by 1 base and the J gene end by 0 bases; junction bases not matched to a gene: 8. The CDR3 consists of 17 residues. Per germline, CDR1 SGHTA and CDR2 FQGNSA.

The V call is TRBV10-3, the J call TRBJ2-5, with a possible D match to TRBD1 (7 bases). CDR3 length: 17 residues. The V end lost 0 bases, the J end lost 1 base, and 15 bases lay between the germline ends. Germline loops: CDR1 ENHRY, CDR2 SYGVKD. CDR3 in amino acids: CAISESGQGGGQETQYF. CDR3 sequence (DNA): TGTGCCATCAGTGAGTCCGGCCAGGGGGGAGGCCAAGAGACCCAGTACTTC.

J is TRBJ1-2 and V is TRBV10-3; no firm D call. The CDR3 has 15 amino acids. Germline-derived CDR1 and CDR2 are ENHRY and SYGVKD. V lost 2 bases and J lost 0, with 10 bases in between. Here the CDR3 reads CAISEREGANYGYTF. The CDR3 nucleotides are TGTGCCATCAGTGAGCGAGAGGGAGCTAACTATGGCTACACCTTC.

CDR3 nucleotide sequence: TGTGCCATCAGTGTGGGGCAGAGCAATCAGCCCCAGCATTTT. Residues: CAISVGQSNQPQHF. V is TRBV10-3 and J is TRBJ1-5; D may be TRBD1 (5 bases). The germline V gene encodes CDR1 ENHRY and CDR2 SYGVKD. The V and J ends lost 4 bases and 1 base respectively, with 8 bases between them. The CDR3 has 14 residues.

The gene calls are TRBV10-2 and TRBJ2-3; 12 bases line up with TRBD2. Germline V gene sequence: CDR1 WSHSY, CDR2 SAAADI. The CDR3 consists of 15 residues. The ends lost 4 bases at V and 2 bases at J; junction bases unmatched: 1. CDR3 in amino acids: CASSGLAGDTDTQYF. Here the CDR3 DNA reads TGCGCCAGCAGTGGACTAGCGGGGGACACAGATACGCAGTATTTT.

The chain recombines TRBV6-5 with TRBJ2-5; 8 nucleotides align to TRBD2. The J segment lost 2 bases and the V segment lost 2 bases, leaving 4 bases of the junction unmatched. The CDR3 totals 15 residues. Germline V lookup: CDR1 MNHEY, CDR2 SVGAGI. The CDR3 loop reads CASSYLSGAQETQYF. CDR3 coding DNA: TGTGCCAGCAGTTACCTTAGCGGGGCGCAAGAGACCCAGTACTTC.

The chain combines TRBV2 with TRBJ1-2; 10 positions match TRBD1. J gave up 2 bases and V 10 bases, and 4 bases lay outside the gene matches. Per the germline V gene, CDR1 is SNHLY and CDR2 is FYNNEI. The CDR3 consists of 13 residues. CDR3 sequence reads: CATGGQGNYGYTF. The CDR3 nucleotides are TGTGCCACCGGGGGACAGGGGAACTATGGCTACACCTTC.

This chain connects TRBV5-4 to TRBJ1-1; TRBD1 matches 8 bases. The CDR3 is 15 amino acids. V trimming: 4 bases; J trimming: 3 bases; junction bases outside the gene matches: 8. Per the germline V gene, CDR1 is SGHNT and CDR2 is YYREEE (reference sequence). CDR3 coding DNA: TGTGCCAGCAGCGCCCAGGGGGCGCTGTACACTGAAGCTTTCTTT. It is translated as CASSAQGALYTEAFF.